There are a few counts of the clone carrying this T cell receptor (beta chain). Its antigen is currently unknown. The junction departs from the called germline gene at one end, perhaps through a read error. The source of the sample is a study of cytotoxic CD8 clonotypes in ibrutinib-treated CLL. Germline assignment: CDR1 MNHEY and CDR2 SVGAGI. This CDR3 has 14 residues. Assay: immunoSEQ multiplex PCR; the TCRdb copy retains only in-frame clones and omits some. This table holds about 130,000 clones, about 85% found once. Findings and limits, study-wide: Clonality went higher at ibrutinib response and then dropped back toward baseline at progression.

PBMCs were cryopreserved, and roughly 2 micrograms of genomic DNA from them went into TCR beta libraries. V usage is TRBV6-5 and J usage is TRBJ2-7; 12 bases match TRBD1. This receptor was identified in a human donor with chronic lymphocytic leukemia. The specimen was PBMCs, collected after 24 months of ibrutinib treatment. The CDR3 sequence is CASSGGTGGSEPYF. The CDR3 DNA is TGTGCCAGCAGTGGCGGGACAGGGGGCTCTGAGCCGTACTTC.